The 19 T cell receptor beta chains below come from one sample, sequenced in a study of blood T cell repertoires in COVID-19. Profiling relied on immunoSEQ multiplex PCR, and the TCRdb table lists in-frame clones only, not all of them. Of some 120,000 clones listed, 79% are singletons. The sequenced sample consisted of peripheral blood. The receptors here all came from a man in his forties with active or convalescent COVID-19.

The gene calls are TRBV6-5 and TRBJ1-1, with D unresolved. Trimming removed 0 bases at V and 1 base at J, with 9 bases between. The CDR3 has 15 residues. Germline CDR1 MNHEY, CDR2 SVGAGI. In nucleotides, the CDR3 is TGTGCCAGCAGTTACTCGATGGGAGGGAACACTGAAGCTTTCTTT. The encoded protein is CASSYSMGGNTEAFF.

CDR3 amino acids: CASSSEGASYEQYF. The CDR3 coding sequence is TGTGCCAGTAGTAGTGAAGGGGCCTCCTACGAGCAGTACTTC. V is TRBV19 and J is TRBJ2-7; a possible D gene is TRBD1 (5 bases). Germline values: CDR1 LNHDA, CDR2 SQIVND (reference sequence). The V end was cut by 4 bases, the J end by 0 bases, with 10 bases between. The CDR3 length is 14 residues.

The chain recombines TRBV4-2 with TRBJ1-4; a possible D gene is TRBD1 (5 bases). There are 18 residues in the CDR3. Trimming removed 0 bases at V and 0 bases at J, with 14 bases between. Per germline, CDR1 LGHNA and CDR2 YNFKEQ. The CDR3 DNA reads TGTGCCAGCAGCCAAGAAGGTCCAGGGCTTGCAACTAATGAAAAACTGTTTTTT. Encoded protein: CASSQEGPGLATNEKLFF.

The rearrangement links TRBV3-1 (or the pseudogene TRBV3-2) to TRBJ2-7, with 7 bases lining up with TRBD1. CDR3 length: 18 amino acids. The V segment lost 1 base and the J segment 0 bases; nucleotides outside the gene matches: 12. CDR1 is LGHDT and CDR2 is YNNKEL in the germline V gene (reference sequence). In DNA form, the CDR3 reads TGTGCCAGCAGCCAAGGGTGGAAAGGGGGCGAAAGCTCCTACGAGCAGTACTTC. Translating gives CASSQGWKGGESSYEQYF.

A few counts support this clone. V gene TRBV7-6 combines with J gene TRBJ1-4; no clear D gene. Germline V gene data show CDR1 as SGHVS and CDR2 as FNYEAQ. This CDR3 is 15 amino acids long. Trimming took 1 base from V and 3 from J, leaving 9 bases between them. For the CDR3, the DNA is TGTGCCAGCAGCTTAGTTTCAGATCCTAATGAAAAACTGTTTTTT. Its protein product is CASSLVSDPNEKLFF.

This clone came up a few times. This chain uses TRBV5-4 with TRBJ1-6, with D unresolved. The CDR3 sequence is 16 residues long. In germline, CDR1 is SGHNT, CDR2 YYREEE (reference sequence). Trimming took off 1 base at V and 7 bases at J, with 15 bases between the two ends. The CDR3 is CASSLTERTLNSPLHF. The CDR3 DNA sequence: TGTGCCAGCAGCTTGACAGAACGAACGCTGAATTCACCCCTCCACTTT.

There are a few counts of this clone. The chain employs TRBV14 and TRBJ1-1, with a tentative D call TRBD1 (5 bases). The CDR3 is 18 amino acids. The V end lost 1 base, the J end lost 4 bases, and 22 bases lay between the germline ends. Per the germline V gene, CDR1 is SGHDN and CDR2 is FVKESK. For the CDR3, the DNA is TGTGCCAGCAGCCAAGTCCGCCGGACGGGGGGGTCCAGCACTGAAGCTTTCTTT. This gives the protein CASSQVRRTGGSSTEAFF. Drawing the rest from reference TRBV14 and TRBJ1-1, the complete variable domain is EAGVTQFPSHSVIEKGQTVTLRCDPISGHDNLYWYRRVMGKEIKFLLHFVKESKQDESGMPNNRFLAERTGGTYSTLKVQPAELEDSGVYFCASSQVRRTGGSSTEAFFGQGTRLTVV.

The V call is TRBV27, the J call TRBJ2-5, with D perhaps TRBD2 (5 bases). Between the trimmed V and J ends, which lost 5 bases and 9 bases, there was a span of 16 bases. The CDR3 length is 13 residues. Germline assignment: CDR1 MNHEY and CDR2 SMNVEV (reference sequence). In DNA, the CDR3 is TGTGCCAGCAGTCCTAGCCCCATCGGAGCCCAGTACTTC. Protein product: CASSPSPIGAQYF.

The chain recombines TRBV29-1 with TRBJ1-3, with D perhaps TRBD1 (5 bases). The CDR3 totals 12 residues. Trimming took 7 bases from V and 4 from J, leaving 11 bases between them. Germline-derived CDR1 and CDR2 are SQVTM and ANQGSEA. The CDR3 loop is CSAGVAGNTIYF. For the CDR3, the DNA is TGCAGCGCGGGGGTGGCAGGAAACACCATATATTTT.

This clone is a singleton in its sample. V is TRBV18 and J is TRBJ2-5; a possible D gene is TRBD1 (5 bases). The ends were cut back, 6 bases at V and 5 bases at J, with 19 bases in the middle. CDR3 length: 15 amino acids. Per the germline V gene, CDR1 is KGHSH and CDR2 is LQKENI. The CDR3 sequence is CASSRLDTKAETQYF. CDR3 coding DNA: TGTGCCAGCTCCCGGTTGGACACAAAAGCGGAGACCCAGTACTTC.

The V gene is TRBV27, the J gene TRBJ2-1, with 7 bases identical to TRBD1. The length of the CDR3 is 19 residues. CDR1 MNHEY and CDR2 SMNVEV come from the germline V gene (reference sequence). J was trimmed by 4 bases and V by 4 bases; bases with no gene match: 19. The CDR3 DNA sequence: TGTGCCAGCAGTTCCTACTACATTCAGACAGGGACCCCATACAATGAGCAGTTCTTC. Its translation is CASSSYYIQTGTPYNEQFF.

J is TRBJ2-3 and V is TRBV4-3, with 13 bases matching TRBD2. V shed 4 bases and J 0 bases; nucleotides not matched to a gene: 19. The germline CDR1 and CDR2 sequences are LGHNA and YSLEER. The CDR3 is 22 amino acids. The DNA of the CDR3 is TGCGCCAGCAGCCTCACCGCAGGGACTAGCGGGGCCACAACCGCAAGCACAGATACGCAGTATTTT. Translated, it gives CASSLTAGTSGATTASTDTQYF.

This clone was seen ten or more times. V is TRBV6-5 and J is TRBJ1-2; D might be TRBD1 (6 bases). CDR3 size: 12 residues. V was shortened by 6 bases and J by 10 bases, with 15 bases between the two germline ends. Germline V gene sequence: CDR1 MNHEY, CDR2 SVGAGI. The CDR3 DNA reads as TGTGCCAGCAGCCTTGACAGGATATTCTACACCTTC. It codes for CASSLDRIFYTF.

V gene TRBV19 combines with J gene TRBJ2-3; unclear D gene. This CDR3 has 11 residues. Trimming cost V 3 bases and J 6 bases, with 4 bases left between them. Germline V gives CDR1 LNHDA, CDR2 SQIVND (reference sequence). The CDR3 DNA sequence: TGTGCCAGTAGTATCTCGGATACGCAGTATTTT. Encoded protein: CASSISDTQYF.

CDR3 DNA: TGTGCCAGCAGTTACTCTAGCGGAGAAGAGACCCAGTACTTC. Protein sequence: CASSYSSGEETQYF. V and J are TRBV6-5 and TRBJ2-5, with D maybe TRBD2 (6 bases). This CDR3 is 14 amino acids long. V lost 0 bases and J 3 bases, leaving 8 bases between the germline ends. Germline-derived CDR1 and CDR2 are MNHEY and SVGAGI.

This clone was counted a single time. The V and J genes are TRBV30 and TRBJ2-7; possible D gene TRBD1, 6 bases. Germline V gives CDR1 GTSNPN, CDR2 SVGIG (reference sequence). This CDR3 is 14 amino acids long. Between the trimmed V and J ends, which lost 4 bases and 3 bases, there was a span of 16 bases. The CDR3 spells CAWTPLGGIYEQYF. The CDR3 DNA is TGTGCCTGGACTCCACTAGGGGGAATCTACGAGCAGTACTTC.

This chain links TRBV4-2 with TRBJ1-6; D ambiguous. CDR3 length: 17 amino acids. V was clipped by 0 bases and J by 17 bases, with 26 bases between them. Germline loops: CDR1 LGHNA, CDR2 YNFKEQ. This chain's CDR3 is CASSQDPMTSLRVEVHF. The CDR3 coding sequence is TGTGCCAGCAGCCAAGACCCTATGACCTCTTTGCGGGTGGAGGTCCACTTT.

The V call is TRBV5-1, the J call TRBJ1-1, with TRBD1 matching 7 bases. The CDR3 runs to 20 residues. The germline V gene has CDR1 SGHRS and CDR2 YFSETQ. V shed 0 bases, J shed 5 bases, and the junction held 22 bases outside the gene matches. The CDR3 spells CASSLGGGQGGAFGKTEAFF. For the CDR3, the DNA is TGCGCCAGCAGCTTGGGTGGGGGCCAAGGGGGCGCATTCGGGAAGACTGAAGCTTTCTTT.

The rearrangement joins TRBV6-1 to TRBJ2-3, with 11 bases lining up with TRBD1. This CDR3 comprises 15 residues. After removal of 1 base from V and 4 bases from J, the junction contained 1 base not matched to a gene. The V gene's germline CDR1 is MNHNS and CDR2 SASEGT. DNA of the CDR3: TGTGCCAGCAGTGAAGGGGACAGGGGGGCAGATACGCAGTATTTT. It yields the protein CASSEGDRGADTQYF.